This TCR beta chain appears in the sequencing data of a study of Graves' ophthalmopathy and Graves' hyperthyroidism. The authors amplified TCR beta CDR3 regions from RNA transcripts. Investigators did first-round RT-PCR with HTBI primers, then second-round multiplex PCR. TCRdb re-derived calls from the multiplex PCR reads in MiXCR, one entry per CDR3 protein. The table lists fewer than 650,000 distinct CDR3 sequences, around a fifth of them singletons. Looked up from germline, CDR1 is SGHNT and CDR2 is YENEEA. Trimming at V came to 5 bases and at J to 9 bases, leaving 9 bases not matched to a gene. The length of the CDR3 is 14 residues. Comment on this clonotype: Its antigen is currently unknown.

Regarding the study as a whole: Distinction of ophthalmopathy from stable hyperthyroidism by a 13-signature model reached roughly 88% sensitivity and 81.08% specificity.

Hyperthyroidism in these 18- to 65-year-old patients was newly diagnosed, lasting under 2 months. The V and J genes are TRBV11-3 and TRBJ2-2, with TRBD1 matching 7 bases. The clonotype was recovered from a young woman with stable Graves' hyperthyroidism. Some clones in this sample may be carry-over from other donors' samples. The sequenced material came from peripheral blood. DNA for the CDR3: TGTGCCAGCAGCCCACAGGGGTCTTCTCGGGAGCTGTTTTTT. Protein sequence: CASSPQGSSRELFF.